Shown below are 11 T cell receptor beta chains from a single sample sequenced in a study of control samples from healthy donors and cancer patients. Some clones are missing from TCRdb's copy, which holds only in-frame ones; the method was immunoSEQ multiplex PCR. The data hold approximately 170,000 clones, with about 94% observed a single time. Material: blood. These receptors were collected from a young woman in good health.

As concerns this clone: At the DNA level, this CDR3 is encoded by other sequences in the same sample as well. The V call is TRBV19, the J call TRBJ1-1; D is uncertain. CDR1 is LNHDA and CDR2 is SQIVND in the germline V gene (reference sequence). V dropped 3 bases and J dropped 1 base, with 6 bases sitting between them. The CDR3 consists of 13 residues. The CDR3 nucleotides read TGTGCCAGTAGTATCGGGAGGAACACTGAAGCTTTCTTT. This translates into CASSIGRNTEAFF.

The gene calls are TRBV3-1 (or the pseudogene TRBV3-2) and TRBJ1-5; the D gene is possibly TRBD1 (5 bases). The CDR3 contains 14 residues. Trimming stripped 4 bases from V and 3 bases from J, with 10 bases between. From germline, CDR1 is LGHDT and CDR2 YNNKEL (reference sequence). DNA of the CDR3: TGTGCCAGCAGCCCCACGGGGCCCAATCAGCCCCAGCATTTT. It codes for CASSPTGPNQPQHF.

The chain recombines TRBV4-2 with TRBJ2-3, with TRBD2 matching 11 bases. This CDR3 comprises 16 residues. Germline-derived CDR1 and CDR2 are LGHNA and YNFKEQ. The J segment lost 1 base and the V segment lost 1 base, leaving 1 base of the junction unmatched. CDR3 amino acids: CASSQVAGGGTDTQYF. The CDR3 DNA follows: TGTGCCAGCAGCCAAGTAGCGGGAGGGGGCACAGATACGCAGTATTTT.

The V call is TRBV27, the J call TRBJ2-3; TRBD2 might be the D (6 bases). Trimming cost V 3 bases and J 1 base, with 11 bases left between them. The germline V gene encodes CDR1 MNHEY and CDR2 SMNVEV (reference sequence). The CDR3 is made up of 15 amino acids. CDR3 in amino acids: CASSFGASGTDTQYF. DNA for the CDR3: TGTGCCAGCAGTTTCGGGGCTAGCGGCACAGATACGCAGTATTTT.

V gene TRBV15 combines with J gene TRBJ2-5, with TRBD2 identical over 9 bases. With V trimmed by 3 bases and J by 3 bases, 5 bases remained unmatched. Germline V lookup: CDR1 LNHNV, CDR2 YYDKDF (reference sequence). CDR3 length: 15 residues. CDR3 protein: CATSRELAGEETQYF. The CDR3 nucleotides are TGTGCCACCAGCAGGGAATTAGCGGGGGAAGAGACCCAGTACTTC.

J is TRBJ2-5 and V is TRBV2, with 8 bases matching TRBD2. Trimming took 8 bases from V and 3 from J; bases not matched to a gene: 5. This CDR3 is built from 13 residues. The germline V gene has CDR1 SNHLY and CDR2 FYNNEI. The CDR3 nucleotides are TGTGCCAGCTCCGGGGGACTAGAAGAGACCCAGTACTTC. Translation: CASSGGLEETQYF.

The chain carries TRBV6-5 and TRBJ1-2; no clear D gene. The CDR3 loop spans 12 amino acids. CDR1 MNHEY and CDR2 SVGAGI come from the germline V gene. V was cut by 5 bases and J by 4 bases, with 8 bases left in between. The CDR3 DNA reads as TGTGCCAGCAGTAGGACGGGCTATGGCTACACCTTC. It yields the protein CASSRTGYGYTF.

V gene TRBV5-1 combines with J gene TRBJ2-3; perhaps TRBD2 as D (6 bases). Germline V CDR1 and CDR2: SGHRS, YFSETQ. V was trimmed by 3 bases and J by 2 bases, leaving 19 bases between them. The CDR3 loop spans 17 amino acids. This CDR3 is CASSSGHLAWDTDTQYF. Written as DNA, the CDR3 is TGCGCCAGCAGCTCCGGCCATCTAGCGTGGGACACAGATACGCAGTATTTT.

The count of this clone is one. V and J are TRBV7-9 and TRBJ1-1; no clear D gene. The ends were cut back, 7 bases at V and 5 bases at J, with 11 bases in the middle. The CDR3 has 12 amino acids. Germline values: CDR1 SEHNR, CDR2 FQNEAQ (reference sequence). The chain's CDR3 is CASNLGGTEAFF. The CDR3 DNA follows: TGTGCCAGCAATCTCGGAGGGACTGAAGCTTTCTTT.

Turning to this clone: Other DNA sequences in the same sample also yield this CDR3. V gene TRBV6-5 combines with J gene TRBJ2-7; perhaps D is TRBD1 or TRBD2 (5 bases each). The CDR3 loop spans 15 amino acids. V was shortened by 0 bases and J by 0 bases, with 9 bases between the two germline ends. Germline V CDR1 and CDR2: MNHEY, SVGAGI. As DNA, the CDR3 is TGTGCCAGCAGTTACTCTTCGGGGCTCTCCTACGAGCAGTACTTC. Amino acid sequence: CASSYSSGLSYEQYF.

The chain has TRBV6-5 and TRBJ2-3; 9 bases map to TRBD2. The CDR3 has 15 amino acids. J was trimmed by 4 bases and V by 10 bases; bases with no gene match: 12. Germline V CDR1 and CDR2: MNHEY, SVGAGI. For the CDR3, the DNA is TGTGCCACCACGTGGGGCGGGAGGGCCCCAGATACGCAGTATTTT. Amino acid sequence: CATTWGGRAPDTQYF.